Listed below are T cell receptor beta chains from one sample, sequenced in a study of low-dose radiotherapy and immunotherapy resistance in tumors. A single record per CDR3 protein comes from TCRdb applying MiXCR to the reads. In the table there are about 50,000 distinct CDR3 sequences, 10% to 15% of which are singletons. This sample comprised PBMCs, obtained before treatment. Every receptor here comes from a female donor with ovarian cancer. The CDR3 runs from the conserved cysteine through the conserved F or W. The D gene is left open where the match is weak. Size tells how often a clone was seen (once, few, many) or the class of an expanded clone, and some rows leave it out.

J gene,clone size,V gene,D gene,CDR3 length,CDR3 DNA,CDR3 protein
TRBJ2-3,many,TRBV12-3/TRBV12-4,TRBD2,15,TGTGCCAGCAGCCGTGGACTAGCGGCCACAGATACGCAGTATTTT,CASSRGLAATDTQYF
TRBJ1-2,many,TRBV29-1,.,11,TGCAGCGTTGTGACAGACGATGGCTACACCTTC,CSVVTDDGYTF
TRBJ1-1,many,TRBV28,TRBD1,12,TGTGCCAGCAGTTCTTCCGGACAGGGTGCTTTCTTT,CASSSSGQGAFF
TRBJ1-1,many,TRBV28,TRBD1,13,TGTGCCAGCAGTCTTACAGGGGAGACTGAAGCTTTCTTT,CASSLTGETEAFF
TRBJ2-2,many,TRBV2,.,13,TGTGCCAGCAGTTGGGAAAACACCGGGGAGCTGTTTTTT,CASSWENTGELFF
TRBJ1-5,many,TRBV6-6,.,16,TGTGCCAGCAGTTACGCATCTTTCACCAGCAATCAGCCCCAGCATTTT,CASSYASFTSNQPQHF
TRBJ2-1,.,TRBV3-1,.,14,TGTGCCAGCAGCCTTACCTCGGCGGGTGGAGAGCAGTTCTTC,CASSLTSAGGEQFF
TRBJ2-2,many,TRBV6-2/TRBV6-3,.,13,TGTTCCAGCAGTTACTCGGGCGACCGGGAGCTGTTTTTT,CSSSYSGDRELFF
TRBJ2-7,many,TRBV14,TRBD1,16,TGTGCCAGCAGCCAAGAAGCCTGGACAGGGGCCTACGAGCAGTACTTC,CASSQEAWTGAYEQYF
TRBJ2-2,many,TRBV30,.,12,TGTGCCTCCTACGCGAACACCGGGGAGCTGTTTTTT,CASYANTGELFF
TRBJ2-1,many,TRBV2,.,15,TGTGCCAGCAGCCCCGACACGGCTACCCTCAATGAGCAGTTCTTC,CASSPDTATLNEQFF
TRBJ1-6,.,TRBV27,TRBD1,13,TGTGCCAGCAGAGTCACAGGGGGTTCACCCCTCCACTTT,CASRVTGGSPLHF
TRBJ2-7,many,TRBV28,TRBD2,16,TGTGCCAGCAGGGACCTAGCGGGAGGGCGCGGCTACGAGCAGTACTTC,CASRDLAGGRGYEQYF
TRBJ1-2,few,TRBV10-3,.,13,TGTGCCATCAGTGAGTCTGGGTTCTATGGCTACACCTTC,CAISESGFYGYTF
TRBJ2-7,many,TRBV7-9,TRBD2,14,TGTGCCAGCAGCCCCGGGGGGGCGGCTGGGGGGCAGTACTTC,CASSPGGAAGGQYF
TRBJ1-2,few,TRBV14,TRBD1,17,TGTGCCAGCAGCCAGGCCACAGGGGCCCTCTCTAACTATGGCTACACCTTC,CASSQATGALSNYGYTF
TRBJ1-1,many,TRBV4-1,TRBD1,18,TGCGCCAGCAGCCAAGATGGGCCCGACAGGGGGCTTGGCACTGAAGCTTTCTTT,CASSQDGPDRGLGTEAFF
TRBJ2-1,many,TRBV11-3,.,14,TGTGCCAGCAGCTTAGACGGACCCTTGGATGAGCAGTTCTTC,CASSLDGPLDEQFF
TRBJ2-1,many,TRBV29-1,.,11,TGCAGCGCAGGGCGGGGCAATGAGCAGTTCTTC,CSAGRGNEQFF
TRBJ2-1,many,TRBV6-6,.,14,TGTGCCAGCAGTTACCCGGAATACGGGAGAGAGCAGTTCTTC,CASSYPEYGREQFF
TRBJ2-6,many,TRBV9,.,12,TGTGCCAGCAGCGCCGACAGGAACGTCCTGACTTTC,CASSADRNVLTF
TRBJ1-4,many,TRBV6-2/TRBV6-3,.,15,TGTGCCAGCAGTTACTCTGGGGGCGTGAGTGAAAAACTGTTTTTT,CASSYSGGVSEKLFF
TRBJ2-7,many,TRBV30,.,14,TGTGCCTGGAAATCGACGGTGAGCTCCTACGAGCAGTACTTC,CAWKSTVSSYEQYF
TRBJ1-2,many,TRBV27,TRBD1,16,TGTGCCAGCAGTTTACGGGGACAGGGGGCGGCCTATGGCTACACCTTC,CASSLRGQGAAYGYTF
TRBJ2-2,many,TRBV4-1,TRBD2,16,TGCGCCAGCAGCCGAACCCTAGCGGGAGGGGTCGGGGAGCTGTTTTTT,CASSRTLAGGVGELFF
TRBJ2-3,many,TRBV20-1,.,16,TGCAGTGCCCCTAAGTTGTGGAGCCTTGGCACAGATACGCAGTATTTT,CSAPKLWSLGTDTQYF
TRBJ2-7,few,TRBV12-3/TRBV12-4,.,13,TGTGCCAGCAGCCGGGACTGGGGAACCGAGCAGTACTTC,CASSRDWGTEQYF
TRBJ1-2,.,TRBV9,.,16,TGTGCCAGCAGCGTAGGGGCAGCTTATGATCGCTATGGCTACACCTTC,CASSVGAAYDRYGYTF
TRBJ2-3,many,TRBV19,TRBD1,15,TGTGCCAGTACCGCTCCCGGGACAGGGGGAGATACGCAGTATTTT,CASTAPGTGGDTQYF
TRBJ2-7,many,TRBV20-1,.,13,TGCAGTGCTAGAGATGAAGGGGGGGGCGAGCAGTACTTC,CSARDEGGGEQYF
TRBJ1-1,many,TRBV19,.,15,TGTGCCAGCCAGGAGGGGGGCGGAGGGGTCACTGAAGCTTTCTTT,CASQEGGGGVTEAFF
TRBJ1-2,many,TRBV19,.,15,TGTGCCAGTAGAAGGGACGCTGAGGACTATTATGGCTACACCTTC,CASRRDAEDYYGYTF
TRBJ2-4,many,TRBV5-1,.,13,TGCGCCAGCAGCGGGCTCGCGGGAAGCATTCAGTACTTC,CASSGLAGSIQYF
TRBJ2-1,many,TRBV11-2,.,15,TGTGCCAGCAGCTTAGCCGGGACAAACTACAATGAGCAGTTCTTC,CASSLAGTNYNEQFF
TRBJ2-5,many,TRBV6-1,TRBD2,16,TGTGCCAGCAGTGAATTCTCCTGGCGGGGGAGGGAGACCCAGTACTTC,CASSEFSWRGRETQYF
TRBJ1-4,few,TRBV2,.,14,TGTGCCAGCAGTGAAACTAGACGGTTTGAAAAACTGTTTTTT,CASSETRRFEKLFF
TRBJ2-3,many,TRBV20-1,.,14,TGCAGTGCTAGAAATAGTGGGGGCACAGATACGCAGTATTTT,CSARNSGGTDTQYF
TRBJ1-2,.,TRBV27,TRBD1,15,TGTGCCAGCAGTCCCGACCGGGACAGACCCTATGGCTACACCTTC,CASSPDRDRPYGYTF
TRBJ1-2,many,TRBV13,TRBD1,16,TGTGCCAGCAGCGAAGAGGACAGGAAGCATTTCTATGGCTACACCTTC,CASSEEDRKHFYGYTF
TRBJ2-1,many,TRBV5-5,.,13,TGTGCCAGCAGCTTGATGACTTACAATGAGCAGTTCTTC,CASSLMTYNEQFF
TRBJ2-1,many,TRBV5-1,TRBD1,14,TGCGCCAGCAGCTCCTCTACAGGGGGCAATGAGCAGTTCTTC,CASSSSTGGNEQFF
TRBJ2-3,many,TRBV5-1,.,16,TGCGCCAGCAGCTTGGGCAGACAGATTACCACAGATACGCAGTATTTT,CASSLGRQITTDTQYF
TRBJ2-2,many,TRBV5-1,.,16,TGCGCCAGCAGCCCGGCGGGGACGGGGGACACCGGGGAGCTGTTTTTT,CASSPAGTGDTGELFF
TRBJ2-1,many,TRBV5-1,.,15,TGTGCCAGCAGCTTAGGAGGGAGCTCCTACAATGAGCAGTTCTTC,CASSLGGSSYNEQFF
TRBJ2-7,many,TRBV28,.,11,TGTGCCAGCAGTTTCCCGGGCGAGCAGTACTTC,CASSFPGEQYF
TRBJ2-7,many,TRBV6-6,TRBD2,15,TGTGCCAGCAGTTCCGTGGCGCGGGAGACGGGCGAGCAGTACTTC,CASSSVARETGEQYF
TRBJ2-2,many,TRBV5-1,TRBD1,14,TGCGCCAGCAGCTCCGGGACAGACACCGGGGAGCTGTTTTTT,CASSSGTDTGELFF
TRBJ1-1,.,TRBV30,.,14,TGTGCCTGGAGTCGGAGGACAGTGAACACTGAAGCTTTCTTT,CAWSRRTVNTEAFF
TRBJ1-1,many,TRBV29-1,.,13,TGCAGCGTTGAGGCCAGGTTGAACACTGAAGCTTTCTTT,CSVEARLNTEAFF
TRBJ1-6,.,TRBV13,TRBD1,19,TGTGCCAGCAGCCACCTTCCGGGACAGGGGAGCTCCTATAATTCACCCCGCCACTTT,CASSHLPGQGSSYNSPRHF
TRBJ2-7,many,TRBV6-2/TRBV6-3,.,15,TGTGCCAGCAGTGATTTTGATGGTGAGGGTTACGAGCAGTACTTC,CASSDFDGEGYEQYF